The 23 T cell receptor beta chains in this list originate from one sample, sequenced in a study of multiple sclerosis patients with progressive multifocal leukoencephalopathy. Profiling relied on immunoSEQ multiplex PCR, and the TCRdb table lists in-frame clones only, not all of them. Of about 25,000 clones in the sample, approximately 89% were seen once. Time point meaning: around 13 months of natalizumab therapy. The sequences come from PBMCs, collected from a patient treated with natalizumab. These receptors originate from a man aged 25-45 years with multiple sclerosis.

The gene calls are TRBV6-1 and TRBJ2-3; possible D gene TRBD2, 6 bases. CDR1 MNHNS and CDR2 SASEGT come from the germline V gene. The V gene lost 5 bases and the J gene lost 4 bases, with 16 bases spanning the gap. The CDR3 totals 15 residues. Written as DNA, the CDR3 is TGTGCCAGCAGTCCCCGCGGGACCTCCGCAGATACGCAGTATTTT. Its protein product is CASSPRGTSADTQYF.

The chain has TRBV11-2 and TRBJ2-3, with D unclear. The CDR3 loop spans 13 amino acids. Germline V gene lookup returns CDR1 SGHAT and CDR2 FQNNGV. V was clipped by 5 bases and J by 2 bases, with 8 bases between them. The DNA for the CDR3 is TGTGCCAGCAGCCTTAGCCTCACAGATACGCAGTATTTT. It encodes CASSLSLTDTQYF.

The chain is built from TRBV5-1 and TRBJ2-1, with 12 bases that match TRBD2. Trimming removed 3 bases from V and 10 bases from J; junction bases left unmatched: 14. The CDR3 spans 17 residues. CDR1 and CDR2 (germline): SGHRS, YFSETQ. CDR3 loop: CASSSPWASGRAWEQFF. CDR3 bases: TGCGCCAGCAGCTCCCCGTGGGCTAGCGGGAGGGCTTGGGAGCAGTTCTTC.

V and J are TRBV7-2 and TRBJ1-2; 7 nucleotides match TRBD1. Germline V gene lookup returns CDR1 SGHTA and CDR2 FQGNSA. V lost 6 bases and J lost 2; bases outside the gene matches: 15. The length of the CDR3 is 17 residues. The chain's CDR3 is CASRPKFGSGQNYGYTF. The CDR3 DNA sequence: TGTGCCAGCAGGCCAAAGTTTGGGTCGGGACAGAACTATGGCTACACCTTC.

This chain connects TRBV9 to TRBJ2-5; TRBD2 agrees at 7 bases. Judging by the DNA end, TRBJ2-7 fits better; the J call may be wrong. The CDR3 consists of 14 residues. Germline-derived CDR1 and CDR2 are SGDLS and YYNGEE. CDR3 coding DNA: TGTGCCAGCAGCGTAGGGGACTACTCCTACGAGCAGTACTTC. As protein: CASSVGDYSYEQYF.

As DNA, the CDR3 is TGCAGTGCTCGGACAGGCTACGAGCAGTACTTC. Its translation is CSARTGYEQYF. This sequence joins TRBV20-1 and TRBJ2-7, with 7 nucleotides matching TRBD1. The CDR3 contains 11 residues. Germline V gene data show CDR1 as DFQATT and CDR2 as SNEGSKA (reference sequence). The V gene end was trimmed by 5 bases and the J gene end by 3 bases; junction bases not matched to a gene: 1.

CDR3 loop: CASSVPGLAGTGELFF. CDR3 nucleotides: TGTGCCAGCAGCGTACCGGGACTAGCGGGAACCGGGGAGCTGTTTTTT. The chain carries TRBV13 and TRBJ2-2; TRBD2 agrees at 13 bases. This CDR3 region has 16 residues. The germline V gene encodes CDR1 PRHDT and CDR2 FYEKMQ (reference sequence). With 5 bases clipped from V and 5 bases from J, the junction kept 5 bases outside the gene matches.

The chain joins TRBV2 to TRBJ2-3; D may correspond to TRBD1 or TRBD2 (5 bases each). V lost 11 bases to trimming and J lost 1 base, with 13 bases between them. The CDR3 runs to 13 residues. The germline CDR1 and CDR2 sequences are SNHLY and FYNNEI. CDR3 nucleotide sequence: TGTGCCGGCCTGGTGGGGGGCACAGATACGCAGTATTTT. Translated: CAGLVGGTDTQYF.

The chain is built from TRBV6-6 and TRBJ2-2; TRBD2 is a possible D gene (6 bases). Germline CDR1 and CDR2: MNHNY and SVGAGI (reference sequence). V gave up 0 bases and J gave up 5 bases, with 7 bases separating them. The CDR3 contains 14 residues. The DNA of the CDR3 is TGTGCCAGCAGTTACTCGGAGGGTACCGGGGAGCTGTTTTTT. Translation gives CASSYSEGTGELFF.

The sample holds one count of this clone. This chain connects TRBV13 to TRBJ2-7; D tentatively reads TRBD1 or TRBD2 (5 bases each). V shed 4 bases and J shed 3 bases, with 13 bases lying between them. Germline V CDR1 and CDR2: PRHDT, FYEKMQ (reference sequence). CDR3 size: 14 residues. The CDR3, as DNA: TGTGCCAGCAGCTCTCAGGGACGGAACTACGAGCAGTACTTC. This encodes CASSSQGRNYEQYF.

This chain connects TRBV4-3 to TRBJ2-2; D is ambiguous. V was cut by 0 bases and J by 5 bases, with 10 bases left in between. Germline V CDR1 and CDR2: LGHNA, YSLEER. This CDR3 is 15 amino acids long. The DNA for the CDR3 is TGCGCCAGCAGCCAAGACGGAAGGGTTACCGGGGAGCTGTTTTTT. This sequence encodes CASSQDGRVTGELFF.

The genes are TRBV10-1 and TRBJ2-1; D unclear. V lost 2 bases and J lost 2, with 10 bases in between. Per germline, CDR1 WNHNN and CDR2 SYGVQD (reference sequence). This CDR3 has 15 residues. The CDR3 DNA reads as TGCGCCAGCAGTGAGGTAGCTTCTACCTACAATGAGCAGTTCTTC. Amino acids: CASSEVASTYNEQFF.

As concerns this clone: The junction shows a germline mismatch at one end, possibly a read error. The rearrangement links TRBV7-2 to TRBJ2-6, with a weak D call TRBD1 (6 bases). The CDR3 consists of 15 residues. Germline V gives CDR1 SGHTA, CDR2 FQGNSA. CDR3 region: CAGSPDSSGANVLTF. CDR3 bases: TGTGCCGGCAGCCCGGACAGCTCTGGGGCCAACGTCCTGACTTTC.

The chain employs TRBV30 and TRBJ1-5; D unresolved. Looked up from germline, CDR1 is GTSNPN and CDR2 is SVGIG (reference sequence). The V end was cut by 4 bases, the J end by 3 bases, with 13 bases between. The CDR3 extends over 14 amino acids. The CDR3 here is CAWTPEQNNQPQHF. The DNA for the CDR3 is TGTGCCTGGACCCCGGAGCAGAACAATCAGCCCCAGCATTTT.

In the case of this clone: The germline gene is not matched at one end of the junction; a read error may be the cause. The V call is TRBV5-1, the J call TRBJ2-3; possibly TRBD2 for D (5 bases). Germline CDR1 and CDR2: SGHRS and YFSETQ. There are 16 residues in the CDR3. CDR3 region: CASSPTPAASTETQYF. Here the CDR3 DNA reads TGCGCCAGCAGTCCTACACCAGCGGCCAGCACAGAAACGCAGTATTTT.

In its sample, this clone was seen once. This chain links TRBV7-9 with TRBJ2-1; 8 bases line up with TRBD2. J gave up 6 bases and V 4 bases, and 5 bases lay outside the gene matches. The CDR3 sequence is 14 residues long. Germline-derived CDR1 and CDR2 are SEHNR and FQNEAQ (reference sequence). The DNA of the CDR3 is TGTGCCAGCAGCTCACTAGCGGCGACCAATGAGCAGTTCTTC. Its translation: CASSSLAATNEQFF.

The chain links TRBV6-4 to TRBJ2-2; 10 bases align to TRBD2. Germline V gene data show CDR1 as MRHNA and CDR2 as SNTAGT. This CDR3 has 15 residues. V trimming: 3 bases; J trimming: 6 bases; junction bases outside the gene matches: 4. The CDR3 DNA sequence: TGTGCCAGCAGTGAATCAGCGGGAGGGGCCGGGGAGCTGTTTTTT. Protein: CASSESAGGAGELFF.

J is TRBJ2-1 and V is TRBV13, with D tentatively TRBD1 (6 bases). This CDR3 has 13 amino acids. Trimming stripped 5 bases from V and 7 bases from J, with 12 bases between. Germline V gives CDR1 PRHDT, CDR2 FYEKMQ (reference sequence). The DNA for the CDR3 is TGTGCCAGCAGCCCCAGGGGTGAGAATGAGCAGTTCTTC. Its translation: CASSPRGENEQFF.

The chain uses TRBV5-4 and TRBJ2-3, with a tentative D call TRBD2 (5 bases). This CDR3 is 11 amino acids long. Germline loops: CDR1 SGHNT, CDR2 YYREEE (reference sequence). V was trimmed by 3 bases and J by 6 bases, leaving 5 bases between them. CDR3 residues: CASSSGDTQYF. DNA for the CDR3: TGTGCCAGCAGCTCGGGGGATACGCAGTATTTT. The entire variable domain, with the rest obtained from reference TRBV5-4 and TRBJ2-3, is as follows: ETGVTQSPTHLIKTRGQQVTLRCSSQSGHNTVSWYQQALGQGPQFIFQYYREEENGRGNFPPRFSGLQFPNYSSELNVNALELDDSALYLCASSSGDTQYFGPGTRLTVL.

The V gene is TRBV6-5, the J gene TRBJ1-4; D uncertain. Germline CDR1 MNHEY, CDR2 SVGAGI. This CDR3 has 16 amino acids. Trimming left V 4 bases short and J 2 bases short, with 14 bases between. The DNA for the CDR3 is TGTGCCAGCAGTTTGACTGCATTGGGGACTAATGAAAAACTGTTTTTT. Translated: CASSLTALGTNEKLFF.

The chain couples TRBV7-9 to TRBJ2-7, with D uncertain. Deletions cut 8 bases from V and 0 bases from J, with 11 bases between. Germline V gene sequence: CDR1 SEHNR, CDR2 FQNEAQ (reference sequence). CDR3 length equals 13 residues. CDR3 sequence (DNA): TGTGCCAGCCGTTACACTGGCTCCTACGAGCAGTACTTC. It encodes CASRYTGSYEQYF.

The rearrangement links TRBV10-2 to TRBJ2-3; D gene ambiguous. Germline CDR1 WSHSY, CDR2 SAAADI. Trimming stripped 7 bases from V and 2 bases from J, with 10 bases between. CDR3 length equals 13 residues. The CDR3 DNA reads as TGCGCCAGCACCTTTTTATCCACAGATACGCAGTATTTT. Translation: CASTFLSTDTQYF.

The V and J genes are TRBV2 and TRBJ1-1, with 7 bases aligning to TRBD1. With 7 bases clipped from V and 12 bases from J, the junction kept 8 bases outside the gene matches. Looked up from germline, CDR1 is SNHLY and CDR2 is FYNNEI. The CDR3 runs to 11 residues. CDR3 DNA: TGTGCCAGCACCCAGGACAGGTATCCTTTCTTT. Its protein is CASTQDRYPFF.